The clone carrying this T cell receptor beta chain was counted many times. Its target is unknown. This entry comes from a study of T cells after yellow fever vaccination. Looked up from germline, CDR1 is LGHNA and CDR2 is YNFKEQ. V was shortened by 4 bases and J by 5 bases, with 16 bases between the two germline ends. The CDR3 runs to 15 residues. General observations from the study: A faster peak, day 5 versus 15, was reached by the weaker secondary response.

UMIs were added to TCR cDNA along with a universal primer site when it was made by 5'RACE template switching. Via MiXCR, TCRdb re-called the 5' RACE reads, giving one row per CDR3 protein. The sample lists about 250,000 distinct CDR3 sequences, approximately 3.6% occurring once. V and J are TRBV4-2 and TRBJ2-3; possibly TRBD2 for D (5 bases). The receptor was derived from a man younger than 35 who received the YFV17D yellow fever vaccine. Sequences were derived from PBMCs, sampled 15 days after the yellow fever booster vaccination. CDR3 coding DNA: TGTGCCAGCAGCCGAGACTCCCCCGGAGGAGATACGCAGTATTTT. Amino acids: CASSRDSPGGDTQYF.